This TCR beta chain was recovered during a study of low-dose radiotherapy and immunotherapy resistance in tumors. The time point: after trial treatment. Noted treatment: LDRT plus nivolumab, ipilimumab, low-dose cyclophosphamide and aspirin (RACIN trial). Covering alpha and beta chains, TRAV- and TRBV-specific primers were used for the first-strand cDNA. Using a constant-region primer together with a V-primer adapter, TCRs were subjected to roughly 20 PCR cycles of amplification. Amplification (by in vitro transcription) was performed on isolated mRNA. TCRdb reanalysed the reads using MiXCR and keeps one entry per CDR3 protein. Of roughly 100,000 distinct CDR3 sequences in the sample, roughly 20% were seen once. The CDR3 numbers 17 amino acids, ends counted. The V gene's germline CDR1 is SGHAT and CDR2 FQNNGV. This clonotype has a single count. The limits of the CDR3 on the DNA are not certain, so only TCRdb's listed CDR3 is given.

The sequencing here drew on PBMCs, taken after low-dose radiotherapy plus immunotherapy. The receptor was isolated from a male donor with prostate cancer. This chain links TRBV11-2 with TRBJ2-2; no check of the table's D call, TRBD2, against the DNA was made. The CDR3 sequence is CASSHQAGGSPGELFFF.